This TCR beta chain was identified in a study of T cell repertoires in cytomegalovirus infection. TCRdb processed the reads anew with MiXCR; each CDR3 protein has one entry. The table records fewer than 550,000 distinct CDR3 sequences, approximately 16% of them present only once. The CDR3 loop spans 16 amino acids. Germline trimming cut 5 bases from V and 1 base from J; bases unmatched to any gene: 9. In germline, CDR1 is MNHEY, CDR2 SMNVEV (reference sequence). This receptor was identified in a human donor in good health (CMV status not recorded). Some clones in this sample may be carry-over from other donors' samples. Source material: CD8+ T cells from PBMCs. The rearrangement links TRBV27 to TRBJ1-2; 8 nucleotides align to TRBD1. The CDR3 protein is CASSPQDRADNYGYTF. CDR3 nucleotide sequence: TGTGCCAGCAGTCCTCAGGACAGGGCGGATAACTATGGCTACACCTTC.